This T cell receptor (beta chain) was obtained from a study of blood T cell repertoires in COVID-19. Study details: The United States, Italy and Spain supplied acute and convalescent COVID-19 samples. PBMCs, B-cell-depleted T cells, or T cells provided the cDNA or gDNA that made up the material.

Clones were sequenced by immunoSEQ multiplex PCR, and TCRdb holds only the in-frame ones, with some missing. Here the sample spans some 110,000 clones, about 90% being singletons. During active infection, Seattle patients enrolled and were then monitored through disease. Trimming cost V 4 bases and J 6 bases; bases outside gene matches: 16. CDR3 size: 19 residues. Germline loops: CDR1 SGHRS, CDR2 YFSETQ. This clone has a single count. The sample consisted of peripheral blood. This sequence originates from a man between 45 and 60 years old with COVID-19, enrolled during active disease. The genes are TRBV5-1 and TRBJ2-2; 12 positions match TRBD2. DNA for the CDR3: TGCGCCAGCAGCGGGGGTTTACGACTAGCGGGAGAGTTTGCCGGGGAGCTGTTTTTT. It specifies CASSGGLRLAGEFAGELFF.